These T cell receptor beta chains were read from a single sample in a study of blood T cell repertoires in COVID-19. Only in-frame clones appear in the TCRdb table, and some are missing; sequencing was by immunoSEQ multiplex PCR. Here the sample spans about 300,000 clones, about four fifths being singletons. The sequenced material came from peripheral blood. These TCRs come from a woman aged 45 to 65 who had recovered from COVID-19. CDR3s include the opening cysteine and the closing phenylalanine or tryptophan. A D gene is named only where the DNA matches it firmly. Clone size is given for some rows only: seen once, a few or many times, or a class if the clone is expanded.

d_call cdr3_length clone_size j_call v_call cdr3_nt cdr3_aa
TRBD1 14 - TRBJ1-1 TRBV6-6 TGTGCCAGCACCTCGACAGGGGTGAACACTGAAGCTTTCTTT CASTSTGVNTEAFF
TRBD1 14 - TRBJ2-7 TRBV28 TGTGCCAGCAGGGGCCCCGGGACAGGGAATGAGCAGTACTTC CASRGPGTGNEQYF
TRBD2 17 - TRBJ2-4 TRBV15 TGTGCCACCAGCGAGAGGGGCAGCGGGATAGCCAAAAACATTCAGTACTTC CATSERGSGIAKNIQYF
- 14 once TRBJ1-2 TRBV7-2 TGTGCCAGCAGCTTAATGTCACAGGGCTATGGCTACACCTTC CASSLMSQGYGYTF
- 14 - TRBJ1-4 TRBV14 TGTGCCAGCAGCCTGCAGGGTATGGGTGAAAAACTGTTTTTT CASSLQGMGEKLFF
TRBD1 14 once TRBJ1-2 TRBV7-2 TGTGCCAGCTTGAAGGCAGGGGGCATCTATGGCTACACCTTC CASLKAGGIYGYTF
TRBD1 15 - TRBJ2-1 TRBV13 TGTGCCAGCAGCCCTAAAGGACAGGGGGCTAGTGAGCAGTTCTTC CASSPKGQGASEQFF
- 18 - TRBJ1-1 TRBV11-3 TGTGCCAGCAGCTTAGATCCAGTACGAGGACAGCTGAACACTGAAGCTTTCTTT CASSLDPVRGQLNTEAFF
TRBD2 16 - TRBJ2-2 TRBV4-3 TGCGCCAGCAGCCAAGGGACTAGCGGTTACACCGGGGAGCTGTTTTTT CASSQGTSGYTGELFF
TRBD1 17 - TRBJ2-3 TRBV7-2 TGTGCCAGCAGCCAAAACGCCCCGACAGGGAGCACAGATACGCAGTATTTT CASSQNAPTGSTDTQYF
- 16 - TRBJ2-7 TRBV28 TGTGCCAGCAAAGTACCTGGTGGGGCAGACTCCTACGAGCAGTACTTC CASKVPGGADSYEQYF
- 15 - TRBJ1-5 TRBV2 TGTGCCAGCAGTGAACTCGGAGCTAGCAATCAGCCCCAGCATTTT CASSELGASNQPQHF
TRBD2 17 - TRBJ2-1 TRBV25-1 TGTGCCAGCAGTCCTCCGGGGTTCGGGAGGGGGGTGTTTGAGCAGTTCTTC CASSPPGFGRGVFEQFF
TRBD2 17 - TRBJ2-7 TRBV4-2 TGTGCCAGCAGCCCCCAAACTCTAGCGGGGGGTTACTACGAGCAGTACTTC CASSPQTLAGGYYEQYF
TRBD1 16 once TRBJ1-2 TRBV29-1 TGCAGCGTAGAAAAGGACAGGGGACAAGCTAACTATGGCTACACCTTC CSVEKDRGQANYGYTF
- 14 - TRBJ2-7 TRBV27 TGTGCCAGTTCTACCGGACAATCGATGGGCGAGCAGTACTTC CASSTGQSMGEQYF